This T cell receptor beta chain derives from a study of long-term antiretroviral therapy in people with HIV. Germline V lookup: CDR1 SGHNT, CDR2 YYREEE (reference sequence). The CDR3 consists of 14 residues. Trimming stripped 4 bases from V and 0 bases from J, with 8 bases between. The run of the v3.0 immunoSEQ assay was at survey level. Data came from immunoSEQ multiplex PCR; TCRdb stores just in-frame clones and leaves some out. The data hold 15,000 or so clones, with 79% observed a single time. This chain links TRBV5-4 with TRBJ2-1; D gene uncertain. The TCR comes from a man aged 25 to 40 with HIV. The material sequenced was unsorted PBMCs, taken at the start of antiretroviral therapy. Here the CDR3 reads CASSPYSSYNEQFF. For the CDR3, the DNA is TGTGCCAGCAGCCCCTACAGCTCCTACAATGAGCAGTTCTTC.